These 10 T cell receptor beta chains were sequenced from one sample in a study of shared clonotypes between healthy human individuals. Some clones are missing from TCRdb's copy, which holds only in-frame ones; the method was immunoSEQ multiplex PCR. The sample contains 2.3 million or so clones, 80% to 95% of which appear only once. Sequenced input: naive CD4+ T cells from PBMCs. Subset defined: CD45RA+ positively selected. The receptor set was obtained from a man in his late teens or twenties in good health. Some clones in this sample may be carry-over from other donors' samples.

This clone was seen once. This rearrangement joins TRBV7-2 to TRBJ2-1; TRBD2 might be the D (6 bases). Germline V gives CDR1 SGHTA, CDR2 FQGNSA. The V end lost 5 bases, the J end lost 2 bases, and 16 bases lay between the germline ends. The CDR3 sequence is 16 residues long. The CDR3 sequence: CASSTLSSATYNEQFF. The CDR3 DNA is TGTGCCAGCAGCACCCTATCTAGCGCAACCTACAATGAGCAGTTCTTC.

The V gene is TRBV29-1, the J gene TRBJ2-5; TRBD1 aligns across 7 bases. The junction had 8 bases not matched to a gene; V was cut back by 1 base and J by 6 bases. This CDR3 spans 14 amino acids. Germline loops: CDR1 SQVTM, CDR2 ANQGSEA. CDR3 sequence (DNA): TGCAGCGTTGAAGCAGGGACAGCGGTGAAGACCCAGTACTTC. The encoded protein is CSVEAGTAVKTQYF.

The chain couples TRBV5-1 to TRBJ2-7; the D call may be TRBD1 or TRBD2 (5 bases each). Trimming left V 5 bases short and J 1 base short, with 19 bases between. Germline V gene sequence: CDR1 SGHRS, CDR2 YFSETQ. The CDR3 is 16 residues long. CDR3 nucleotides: TGCGCCAGCAGTTACGGGGCAAACTTAAAATCCTACGAGCAGTACTTC. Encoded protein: CASSYGANLKSYEQYF.

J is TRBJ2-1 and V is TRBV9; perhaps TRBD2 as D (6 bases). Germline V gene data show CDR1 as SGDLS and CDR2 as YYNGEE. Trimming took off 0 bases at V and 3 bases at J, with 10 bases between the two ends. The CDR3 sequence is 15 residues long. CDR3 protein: CASSVDGDFYNEQFF. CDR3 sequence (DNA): TGTGCCAGCAGCGTAGACGGGGACTTCTACAATGAGCAGTTCTTC.

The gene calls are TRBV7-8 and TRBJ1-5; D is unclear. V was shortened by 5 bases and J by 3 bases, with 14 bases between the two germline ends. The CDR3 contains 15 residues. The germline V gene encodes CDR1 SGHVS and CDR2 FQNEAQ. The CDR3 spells CASSGRAALNQPQHF. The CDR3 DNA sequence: TGTGCCAGCAGCGGCCGGGCGGCGCTCAATCAGCCCCAGCATTTT. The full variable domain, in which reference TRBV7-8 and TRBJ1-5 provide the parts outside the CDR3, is GAGVSQSPRYKVAKRGQDVALRCDPISGHVSLFWYQQALGQGPEFLTYFQNEAQLDKSGLPSDRFFAERPEGSVSTLKIQRTQQEDSAVYLCASSGRAALNQPQHFGDGTRLSIL.

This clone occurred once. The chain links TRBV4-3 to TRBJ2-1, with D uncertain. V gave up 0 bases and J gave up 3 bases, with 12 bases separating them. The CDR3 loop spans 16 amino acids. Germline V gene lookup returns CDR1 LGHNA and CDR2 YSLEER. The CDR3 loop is CASSQDPGPLYNEQFF. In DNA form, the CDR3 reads TGCGCCAGCAGCCAAGATCCAGGACCCCTCTACAATGAGCAGTTCTTC.

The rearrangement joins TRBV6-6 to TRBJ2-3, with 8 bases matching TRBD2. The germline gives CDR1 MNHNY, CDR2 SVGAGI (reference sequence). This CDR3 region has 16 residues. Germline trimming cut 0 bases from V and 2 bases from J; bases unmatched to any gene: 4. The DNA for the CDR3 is TGTGCCAGCAGTTACTCGGTAGCGGGACACACAGATACGCAGTATTTT. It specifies CASSYSVAGHTDTQYF.

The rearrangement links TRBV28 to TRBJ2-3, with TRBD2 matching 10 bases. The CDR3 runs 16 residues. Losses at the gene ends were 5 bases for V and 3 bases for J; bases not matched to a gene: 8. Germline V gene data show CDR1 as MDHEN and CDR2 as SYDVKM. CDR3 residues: CASSLLAGESTDTQYF. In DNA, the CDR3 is TGTGCCAGCAGTCTCCTAGCGGGAGAGTCAACAGATACGCAGTATTTT.

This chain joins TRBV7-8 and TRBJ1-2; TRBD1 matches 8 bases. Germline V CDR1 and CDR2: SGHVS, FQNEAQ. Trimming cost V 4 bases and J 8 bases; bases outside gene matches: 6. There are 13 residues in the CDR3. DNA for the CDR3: TGTGCCAGCAGCTGGGGCCGACAGGGGGGCTACACCTTC. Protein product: CASSWGRQGGYTF.

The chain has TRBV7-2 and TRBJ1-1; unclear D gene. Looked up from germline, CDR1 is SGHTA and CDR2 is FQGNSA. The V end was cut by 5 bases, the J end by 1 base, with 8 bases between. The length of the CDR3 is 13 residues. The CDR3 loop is CASSLFPNTEAFF. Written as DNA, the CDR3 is TGTGCCAGCAGCCTATTTCCGAACACTGAAGCTTTCTTT.